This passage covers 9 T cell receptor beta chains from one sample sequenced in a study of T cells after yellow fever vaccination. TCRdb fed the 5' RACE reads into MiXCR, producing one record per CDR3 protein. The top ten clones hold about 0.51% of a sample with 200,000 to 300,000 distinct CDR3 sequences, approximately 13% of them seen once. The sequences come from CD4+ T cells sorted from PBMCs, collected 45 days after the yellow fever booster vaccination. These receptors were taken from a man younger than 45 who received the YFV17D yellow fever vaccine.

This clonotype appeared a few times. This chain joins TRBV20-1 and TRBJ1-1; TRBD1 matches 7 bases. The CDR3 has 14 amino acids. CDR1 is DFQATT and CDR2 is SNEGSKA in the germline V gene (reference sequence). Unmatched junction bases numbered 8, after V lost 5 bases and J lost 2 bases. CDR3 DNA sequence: TGCAGTGCTCGTACAGGGGTCCCAAACACTGAAGCTTTCTTT. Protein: CSARTGVPNTEAFF.

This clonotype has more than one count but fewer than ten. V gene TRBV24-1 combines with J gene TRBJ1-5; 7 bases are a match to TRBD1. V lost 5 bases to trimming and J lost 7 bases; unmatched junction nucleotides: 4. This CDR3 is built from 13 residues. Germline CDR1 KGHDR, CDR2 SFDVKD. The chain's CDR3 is CATSAAGGQPQHF. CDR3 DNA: TGTGCCACCAGTGCGGCAGGGGGGCAGCCCCAGCATTTT.

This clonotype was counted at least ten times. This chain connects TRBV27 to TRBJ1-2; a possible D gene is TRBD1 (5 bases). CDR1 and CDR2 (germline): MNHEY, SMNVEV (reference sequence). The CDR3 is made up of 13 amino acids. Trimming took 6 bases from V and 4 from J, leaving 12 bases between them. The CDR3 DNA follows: TGTGCCAGCAGCTATGACAGACTCTATGGCTACACCTTC. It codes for CASSYDRLYGYTF.

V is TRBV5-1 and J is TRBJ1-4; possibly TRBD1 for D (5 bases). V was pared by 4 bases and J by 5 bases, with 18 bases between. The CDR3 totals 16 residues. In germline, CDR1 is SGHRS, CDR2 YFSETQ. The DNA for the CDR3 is TGCGCCAGCAGCCCTGGAGACGGGGGAGGAAATGAAAAACTGTTTTTT. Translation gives CASSPGDGGGNEKLFF.

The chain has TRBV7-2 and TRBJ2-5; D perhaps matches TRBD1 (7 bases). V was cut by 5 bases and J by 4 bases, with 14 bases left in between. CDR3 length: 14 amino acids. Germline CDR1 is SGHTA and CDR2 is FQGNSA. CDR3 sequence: CASSAQGGGETQYF. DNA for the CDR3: TGTGCCAGCAGCGCCCAGGGGGGAGGAGAGACCCAGTACTTC.

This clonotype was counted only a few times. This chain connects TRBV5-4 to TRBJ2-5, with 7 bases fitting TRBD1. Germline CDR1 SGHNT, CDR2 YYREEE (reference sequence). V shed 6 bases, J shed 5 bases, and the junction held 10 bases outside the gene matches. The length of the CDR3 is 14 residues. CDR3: CASTSRGQRETQYF. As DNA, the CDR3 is TGTGCCAGCACCTCGAGGGGGCAAAGGGAGACCCAGTACTTC. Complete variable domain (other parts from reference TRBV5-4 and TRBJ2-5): ETGVTQSPTHLIKTRGQQVTLRCSSQSGHNTVSWYQQALGQGPQFIFQYYREEENGRGNFPPRFSGLQFPNYSSELNVNALELDDSALYLCASTSRGQRETQYFGPGTRLLVL.

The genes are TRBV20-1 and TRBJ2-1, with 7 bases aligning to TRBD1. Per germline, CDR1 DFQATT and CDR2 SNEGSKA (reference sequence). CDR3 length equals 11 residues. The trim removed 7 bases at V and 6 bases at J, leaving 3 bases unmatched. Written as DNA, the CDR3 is TGCAGTGATCCAGGGGGCAATGAGCAGTTCTTC. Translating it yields CSDPGGNEQFF.

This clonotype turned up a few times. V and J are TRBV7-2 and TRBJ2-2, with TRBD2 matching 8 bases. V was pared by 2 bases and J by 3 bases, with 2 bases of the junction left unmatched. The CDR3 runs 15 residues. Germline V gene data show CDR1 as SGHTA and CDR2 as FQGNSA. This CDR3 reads CASSLTSGYTGELFF. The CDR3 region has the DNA TGTGCCAGCAGCTTAACTAGCGGCTACACCGGGGAGCTGTTTTTT. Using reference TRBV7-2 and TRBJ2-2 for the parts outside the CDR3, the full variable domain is GAGVSQSPSNKVTEKGKDVELRCDPISGHTALYWYRQSLGQGLEFLIYFQGNSAPDKSGLPSDRFSAERTGGSVSTLTIQRTQQEDSAVYLCASSLTSGYTGELFFGEGSRLTVL.

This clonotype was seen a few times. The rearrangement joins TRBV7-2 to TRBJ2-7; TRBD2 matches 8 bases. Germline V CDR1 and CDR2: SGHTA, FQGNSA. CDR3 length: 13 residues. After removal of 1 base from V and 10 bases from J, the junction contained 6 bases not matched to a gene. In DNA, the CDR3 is TGTGCCAGCAGCTTAGGTCCGGGAGGGCCCCAGTACTTC. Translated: CASSLGPGGPQYF. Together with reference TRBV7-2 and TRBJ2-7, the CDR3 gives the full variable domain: GAGVSQSPSNKVTEKGKDVELRCDPISGHTALYWYRQSLGQGLEFLIYFQGNSAPDKSGLPSDRFSAERTGGSVSTLTIQRTQQEDSAVYLCASSLGPGGPQYFGPGTRLTVT.